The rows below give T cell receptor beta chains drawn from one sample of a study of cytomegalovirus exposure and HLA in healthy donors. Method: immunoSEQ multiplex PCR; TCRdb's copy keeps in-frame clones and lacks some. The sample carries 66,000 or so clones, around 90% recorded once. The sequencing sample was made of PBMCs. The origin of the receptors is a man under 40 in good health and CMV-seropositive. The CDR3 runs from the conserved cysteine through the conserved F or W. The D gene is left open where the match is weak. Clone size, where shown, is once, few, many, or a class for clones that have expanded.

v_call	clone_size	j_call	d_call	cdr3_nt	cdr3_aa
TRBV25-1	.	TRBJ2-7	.	TGTGCCGTAGAGGGGGGGGGAGTTTACAGATCCTACGAGCAGTACTTC	CAVEGGGVYRSYEQYF
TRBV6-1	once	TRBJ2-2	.	TGTGCCAGCAGTGAAATGGCAGACACCGGGGAGCTGTTTTTT	CASSEMADTGELFF
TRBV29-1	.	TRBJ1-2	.	TGCAGCGTTGACCAGATGAACTATGGCTACACCTTC	CSVDQMNYGYTF
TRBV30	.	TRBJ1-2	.	TGTGCCTGGAGGAGGCGACAGTCTCTCTCTGGCTACACCTTC	CAWRRRQSLSGYTF
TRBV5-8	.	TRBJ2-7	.	TGTGCCAGCAGCTTGTTTGGAGGGTCCCTCTCCTACGAGCAGTACTTC	CASSLFGGSLSYEQYF
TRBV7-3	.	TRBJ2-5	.	TGTGCCAGCAGCCCCTCCGCGGGGGAGACCCAGTACTTC	CASSPSAGETQYF
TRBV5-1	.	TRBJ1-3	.	TGCGCCAGCAGCTCAGGTCTCGGAAACACCATATATTTT	CASSSGLGNTIYF
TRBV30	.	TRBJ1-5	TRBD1	TGTGCCTGGTCAGGGGGGAATCAGCCCCAGCATTTT	CAWSGGNQPQHF
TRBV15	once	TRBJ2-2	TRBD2	TGTGCCACCAGCAGCCTGGGACTAGTCGACACCGGGGAGCTGTTTTTT	CATSSLGLVDTGELFF
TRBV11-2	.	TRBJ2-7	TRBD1	TGTGCCAGCAGCTTCGGGACAGGGGAGACCTACGAGCAGTACTTC	CASSFGTGETYEQYF
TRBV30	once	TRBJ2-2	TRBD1	TGTGCCTTAAGGGGACAGGGATACACCGGGGAGCTGTTTTTT	CALRGQGYTGELFF
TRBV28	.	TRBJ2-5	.	TGTGCCAGCAGTCCCGGGCTAGCGATCCAAGAGACCCAGTACTTC	CASSPGLAIQETQYF
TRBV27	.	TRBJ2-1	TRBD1	TGTGCCAGCAACCCTGACAGGGGTTGGACCTACAATGAGCAGTTCTTC	CASNPDRGWTYNEQFF
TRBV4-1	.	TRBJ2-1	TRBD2	TGCGCCAGCAGCCAAGGGACTAGCGGGAGAGGGTACAATGAGCAGTTCTTC	CASSQGTSGRGYNEQFF
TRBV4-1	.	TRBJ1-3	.	TGCGCCAGCAGCCAAGATCCCCCAGGCCTAAGAAACACCATATATTTT	CASSQDPPGLRNTIYF
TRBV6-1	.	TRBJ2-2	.	TGTGCCAGCAGTCCCCACAGGGGAGGCACCGGGGAGCTGTTTTTT	CASSPHRGGTGELFF
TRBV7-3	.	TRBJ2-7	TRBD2	TGTGCCAGCAGCTTGGGACTAGCCTACGAGCAGTACTTC	CASSLGLAYEQYF
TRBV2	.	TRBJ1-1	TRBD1	TGTGCCAGCAGGGGGACAGCAATGAACACTGAAGCTTTCTTT	CASRGTAMNTEAFF
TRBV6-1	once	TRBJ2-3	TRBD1	TGTGCCAGCAGTGGGACAGGGGCGACCACAGATACGCAGTATTTT	CASSGTGATTDTQYF
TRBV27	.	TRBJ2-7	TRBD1	TGTGCCAGCAGTTGGGACAGACGCTACGAGCAGTACTTC	CASSWDRRYEQYF
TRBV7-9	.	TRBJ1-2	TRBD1	TGTGCCAGCAGTCATCATTTCAGGGGGCGCGCTAGGGATGGCTACACCTTC	CASSHHFRGRARDGYTF
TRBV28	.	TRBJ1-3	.	TGTGCCAGCAGTAGGACATCCGGAAACACCATATATTTT	CASSRTSGNTIYF
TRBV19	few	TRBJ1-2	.	TGTGCCAGTAGCCCAGGGCCAGGCTATGGCTACACCTTC	CASSPGPGYGYTF
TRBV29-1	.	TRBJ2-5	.	TGCAGCGTTGACAGGGGCCAAGAGACCCAGTACTTC	CSVDRGQETQYF
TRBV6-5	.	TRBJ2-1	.	TGTGCCAGCAGAAGGACTGAAAACTACAATGAGCAGTTCTTC	CASRRTENYNEQFF
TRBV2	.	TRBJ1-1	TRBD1	TGTGCCAGCAGTGACCGGACAGGGGGCAACACTGAAGCTTTCTTT	CASSDRTGGNTEAFF
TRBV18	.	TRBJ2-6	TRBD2	TGTGCCAGCTCACCACAACCTAGCGGCAGCCGGGCCAACGTCCTGACTTTC	CASSPQPSGSRANVLTF
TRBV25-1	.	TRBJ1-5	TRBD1	TGTGCCAGCAGGGGGACAGGGCCGGGGGATCAGCCCCAGCATTTT	CASRGTGPGDQPQHF
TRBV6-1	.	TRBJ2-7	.	TGTGCCAGCAGTAGCGACAGCTCCTACGAGCAGTACTTC	CASSSDSSYEQYF
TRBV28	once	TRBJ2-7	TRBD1	TGTGCCAGCAGTTTTACGGGACAGGGGACCCTCTACGAGCAGTACTTC	CASSFTGQGTLYEQYF
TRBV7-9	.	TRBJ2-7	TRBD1	TGTGCCAGCAGCTCCACGACAGGGGGAAAACCCTACGAGCAGTACTTC	CASSSTTGGKPYEQYF
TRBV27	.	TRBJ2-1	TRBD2	TGTGCCAGCAAGACTAGCGGGAGGGGGGGGCAGTTCTTC	CASKTSGRGGQFF
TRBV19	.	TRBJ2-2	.	TGTGCCAGTAGTATAAGGGGCGCTGGGGAGCTGTTTTTT	CASSIRGAGELFF
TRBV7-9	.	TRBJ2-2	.	TGTGCCAGCAGCTTCGGAGACTCGGGGGCCGGGGAGCTGTTTTTT	CASSFGDSGAGELFF
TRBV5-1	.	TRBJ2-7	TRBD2	TGCGTCAGCAGGGGACTAGCGGGACAGGAGCAGTACTTC	CVSRGLAGQEQYF
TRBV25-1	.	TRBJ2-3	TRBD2	TGTGCCAGCAGGGATAGCGGGACCACAGATACGCAGTATTTT	CASRDSGTTDTQYF
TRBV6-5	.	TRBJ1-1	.	TGTGCCAGCAGTTACTCCAGGAGGGACACTGAAGCTTTCTTT	CASSYSRRDTEAFF
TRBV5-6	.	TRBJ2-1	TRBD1	TGTGCCAGCACCCGACAGGGGGTCTCCTACAATGAGCAGTTCTTC	CASTRQGVSYNEQFF
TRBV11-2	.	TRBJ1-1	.	TGTGCCAGCAGCTTCTATCCGATTAGGAGGGACACTGAAGCTTTCTTT	CASSFYPIRRDTEAFF
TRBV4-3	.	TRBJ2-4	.	TGCGCCAGCAGCCAGGATATTGCAGGGGACGCCAAAAACATTCAGTACTTC	CASSQDIAGDAKNIQYF
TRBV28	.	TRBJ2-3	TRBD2	TGTGCCAGCAGTCCCCAAGCGGGAGAAGGTAATACGCAGTATTTT	CASSPQAGEGNTQYF
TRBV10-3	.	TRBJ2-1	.	TGTGCCATCAACCGCGACTTCCCTTACAATGAGCAGTTCTTC	CAINRDFPYNEQFF
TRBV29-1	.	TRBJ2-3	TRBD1	TGCAGCGTTGTGACAGGGGTGACAGATACGCAGTATTTT	CSVVTGVTDTQYF
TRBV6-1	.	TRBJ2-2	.	TGTGCCAGCAGTGAAATTCAAACCGGGGAGCTGTTTTTT	CASSEIQTGELFF
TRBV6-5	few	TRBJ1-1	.	TGTGCCAGCAACCCACAGGGACGGATGGGCACTGAAGCTTTCTTT	CASNPQGRMGTEAFF